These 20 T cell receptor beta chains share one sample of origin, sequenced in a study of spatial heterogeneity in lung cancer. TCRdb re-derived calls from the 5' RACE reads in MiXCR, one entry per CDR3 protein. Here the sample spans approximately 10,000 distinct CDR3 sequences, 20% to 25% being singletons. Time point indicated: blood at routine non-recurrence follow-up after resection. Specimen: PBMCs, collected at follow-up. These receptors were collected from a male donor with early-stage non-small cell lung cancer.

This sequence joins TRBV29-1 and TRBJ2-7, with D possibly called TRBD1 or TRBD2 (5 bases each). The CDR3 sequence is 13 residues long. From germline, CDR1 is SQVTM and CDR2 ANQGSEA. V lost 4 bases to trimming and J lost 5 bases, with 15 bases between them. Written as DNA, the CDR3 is TGCAGCGTTGGGGCCCGGGGCAGGGACGAGCAGTACTTC. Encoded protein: CSVGARGRDEQYF.

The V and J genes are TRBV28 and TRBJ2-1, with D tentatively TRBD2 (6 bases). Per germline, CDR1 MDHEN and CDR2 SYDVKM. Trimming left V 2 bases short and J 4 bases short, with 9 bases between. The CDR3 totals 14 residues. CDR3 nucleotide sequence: TGTGCCAGCAGTTTAGGAGGGAAATACAATGAGCAGTTCTTC. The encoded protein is CASSLGGKYNEQFF.

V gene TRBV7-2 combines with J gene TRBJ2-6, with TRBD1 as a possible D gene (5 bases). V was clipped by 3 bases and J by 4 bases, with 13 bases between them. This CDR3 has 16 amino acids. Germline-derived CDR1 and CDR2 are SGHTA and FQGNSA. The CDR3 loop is CASSFLLGQGANVLTF. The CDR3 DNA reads TGTGCCAGCAGCTTTCTTTTGGGGCAAGGGGCCAACGTCCTGACTTTC.

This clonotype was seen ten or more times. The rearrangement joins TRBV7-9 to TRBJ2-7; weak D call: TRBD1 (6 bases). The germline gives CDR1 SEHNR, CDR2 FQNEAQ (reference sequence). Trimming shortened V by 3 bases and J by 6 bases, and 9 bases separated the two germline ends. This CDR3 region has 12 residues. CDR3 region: CASSLGRGEQYF. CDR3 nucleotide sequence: TGTGCCAGCAGCTTGGGCAGGGGCGAGCAGTACTTC. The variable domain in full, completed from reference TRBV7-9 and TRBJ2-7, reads DTGVSQNPRHKITKRGQNVTFRCDPISEHNRLYWYRQTLGQGPEFLTYFQNEAQLEKSRLLSDRFSAERPKGSFSTLEIQRTEQGDSAMYLCASSLGRGEQYFGPGTRLTVT.

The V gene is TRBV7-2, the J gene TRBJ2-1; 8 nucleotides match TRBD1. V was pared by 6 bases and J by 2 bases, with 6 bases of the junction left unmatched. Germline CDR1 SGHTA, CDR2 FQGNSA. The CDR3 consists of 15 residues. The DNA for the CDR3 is TGTGCCAGCAGTCATGACAGGGGCCCCTACAATGAGCAGTTCTTC. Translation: CASSHDRGPYNEQFF.

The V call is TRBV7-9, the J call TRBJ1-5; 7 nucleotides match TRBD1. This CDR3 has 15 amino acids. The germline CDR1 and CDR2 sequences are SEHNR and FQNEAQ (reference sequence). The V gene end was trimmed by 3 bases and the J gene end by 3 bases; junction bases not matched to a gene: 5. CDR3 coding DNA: TGTGCCAGCAGCTTTGGACAGGCAAACAATCAGCCCCAGCATTTT. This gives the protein CASSFGQANNQPQHF.

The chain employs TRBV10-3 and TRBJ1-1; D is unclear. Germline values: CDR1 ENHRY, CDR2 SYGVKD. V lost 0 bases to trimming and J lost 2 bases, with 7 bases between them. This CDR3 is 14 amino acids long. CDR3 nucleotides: TGTGCCATCAGTGAGTCGGACCGAAACACTGAAGCTTTCTTT. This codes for CAISESDRNTEAFF.

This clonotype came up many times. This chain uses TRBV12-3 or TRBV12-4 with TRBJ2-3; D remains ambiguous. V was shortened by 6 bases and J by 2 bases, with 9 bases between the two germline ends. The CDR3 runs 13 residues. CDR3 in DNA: TGTGCCAGCAGACCGACTTACACAGATACGCAGTATTTT. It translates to CASRPTYTDTQYF.

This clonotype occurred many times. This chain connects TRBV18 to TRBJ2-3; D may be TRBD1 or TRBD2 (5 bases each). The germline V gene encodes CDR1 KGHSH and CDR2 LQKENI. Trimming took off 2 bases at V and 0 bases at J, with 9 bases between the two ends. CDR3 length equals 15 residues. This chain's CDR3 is CASSPGTASTDTQYF. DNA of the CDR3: TGTGCCAGCTCACCAGGGACGGCTAGCACAGATACGCAGTATTTT.

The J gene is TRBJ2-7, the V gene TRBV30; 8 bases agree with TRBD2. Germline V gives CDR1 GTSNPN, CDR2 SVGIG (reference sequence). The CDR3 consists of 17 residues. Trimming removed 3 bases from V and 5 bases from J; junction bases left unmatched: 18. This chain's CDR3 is CAWRHLRSSGRSHEQYF. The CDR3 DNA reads TGTGCCTGGAGACACTTGAGATCGAGCGGGAGATCCCACGAGCAGTACTTC.

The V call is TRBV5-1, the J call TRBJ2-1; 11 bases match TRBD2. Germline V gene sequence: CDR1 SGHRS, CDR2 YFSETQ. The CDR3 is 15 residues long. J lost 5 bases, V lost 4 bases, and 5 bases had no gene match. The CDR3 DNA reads TGCGCCAGCAGCGGGGGACTAGCGGATAACAATGAGCAGTTCTTC. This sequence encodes CASSGGLADNNEQFF.

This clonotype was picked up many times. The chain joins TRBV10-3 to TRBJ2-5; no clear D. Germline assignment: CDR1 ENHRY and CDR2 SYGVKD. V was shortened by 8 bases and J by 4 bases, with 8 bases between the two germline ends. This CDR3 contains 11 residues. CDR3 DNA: TGTGCCATCGGGCAGAGAGAGACCCAGTACTTC. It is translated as CAIGQRETQYF.

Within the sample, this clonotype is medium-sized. Here the CDR3 DNA reads TGCAGTGCCCCTTTTGGGCCTCTGCAGTTCTTC. This sequence encodes CSAPFGPLQFF. The J gene is TRBJ2-1, the V gene TRBV20-1, with D unresolved. This CDR3 has 11 residues. Germline CDR1 reads DFQATT; CDR2 reads SNEGSKA (reference sequence). V lost 6 bases and J lost 12, with 15 bases in between.

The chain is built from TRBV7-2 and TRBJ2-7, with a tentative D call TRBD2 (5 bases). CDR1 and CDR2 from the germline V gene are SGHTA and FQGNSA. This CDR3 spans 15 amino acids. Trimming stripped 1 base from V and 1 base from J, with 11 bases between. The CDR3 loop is CASSLGPAGSYEQYF. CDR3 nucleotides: TGTGCCAGCAGCTTAGGCCCCGCGGGTTCCTACGAGCAGTACTTC.

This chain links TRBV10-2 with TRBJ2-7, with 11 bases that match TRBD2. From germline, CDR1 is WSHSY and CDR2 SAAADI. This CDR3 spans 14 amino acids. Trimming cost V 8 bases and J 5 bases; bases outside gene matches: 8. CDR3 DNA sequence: TGCGCCAGCGCCCAGACTAGCGGGACCCACGAGCAGTACTTC. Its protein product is CASAQTSGTHEQYF.

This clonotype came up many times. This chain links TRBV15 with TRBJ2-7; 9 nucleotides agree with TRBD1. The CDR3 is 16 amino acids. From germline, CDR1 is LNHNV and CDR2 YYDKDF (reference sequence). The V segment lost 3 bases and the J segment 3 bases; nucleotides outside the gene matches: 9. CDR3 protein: CATSRDRGKKYYEQYF. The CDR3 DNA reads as TGTGCCACCAGCAGGGACAGGGGCAAGAAGTACTACGAGCAGTACTTC.

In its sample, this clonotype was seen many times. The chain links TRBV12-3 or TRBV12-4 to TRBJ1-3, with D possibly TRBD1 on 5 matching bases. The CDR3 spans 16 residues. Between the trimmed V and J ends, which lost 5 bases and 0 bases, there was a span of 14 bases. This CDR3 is CASSPTGRGSGNTIYF. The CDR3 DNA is TGTGCCAGCAGTCCCACGGGACGGGGCTCTGGAAACACCATATATTTT.

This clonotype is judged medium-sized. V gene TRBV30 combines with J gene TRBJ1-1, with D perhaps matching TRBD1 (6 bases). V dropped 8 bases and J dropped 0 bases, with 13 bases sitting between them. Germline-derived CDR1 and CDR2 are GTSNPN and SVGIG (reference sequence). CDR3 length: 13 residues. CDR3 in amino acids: CARRGGLNTEAFF. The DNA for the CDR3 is TGTGCCCGGCGGGGGGGCTTGAACACTGAAGCTTTCTTT. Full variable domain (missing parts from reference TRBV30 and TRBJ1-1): SQTIHQWPATLVQPVGSPLSLECTVEGTSNPNLYWYRQAAGRGLQLLFYSVGIGQISSEVPQNLSASRPQDRQFILSSKKLLLSDSGFYLCARRGGLNTEAFFGQGTRLTVV.

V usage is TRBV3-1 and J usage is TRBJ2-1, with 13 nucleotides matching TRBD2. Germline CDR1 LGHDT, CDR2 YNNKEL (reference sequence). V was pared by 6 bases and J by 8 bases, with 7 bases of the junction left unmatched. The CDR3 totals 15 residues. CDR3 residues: CASSQSTSGGYEQFF. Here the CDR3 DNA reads TGTGCCAGCAGTCAATCGACTAGCGGGGGGTATGAGCAGTTCTTC.

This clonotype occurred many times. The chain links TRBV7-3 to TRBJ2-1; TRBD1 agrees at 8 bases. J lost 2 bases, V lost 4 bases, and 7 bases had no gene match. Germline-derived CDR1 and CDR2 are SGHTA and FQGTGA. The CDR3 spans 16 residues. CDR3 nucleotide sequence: TGTGCCAGCAGCTCCCAAGGACAGGGTACCTACAATGAGCAGTTCTTC. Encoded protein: CASSSQGQGTYNEQFF.